Below, 6 T cell receptor beta chains from the same sample are listed, as sequenced in a study of T-cell reconstitution after alpha-beta-depleted transplantation in children. Unique molecular identifiers featured in how the TCRbeta library was prepared. TCRdb re-called the PCR reads through MiXCR, storing one row per CDR3 protein. This table has approximately 500,000 distinct CDR3 sequences, 27% appearing once. Specimen: PBMCs, collected before TCRalphabeta/CD19-depleted stem cell transplant. Receptors were obtained from a boy less than two years old with Wiskott-Aldrich syndrome, due to receive a stem cell transplant.

This clonotype was seen a few times. The chain couples TRBV24-1 to TRBJ2-1; 9 nucleotides align to TRBD2. CDR3 length: 16 amino acids. Germline trimming cut 4 bases from V and 0 bases from J; bases unmatched to any gene: 3. Germline values: CDR1 KGHDR, CDR2 SFDVKD. CDR3 region: CATSDLSGSSYNEQFF. The CDR3 nucleotides read TGTGCCACCAGTGACCTTAGCGGGAGCTCCTACAATGAGCAGTTCTTC.

The chain uses TRBV20-1 and TRBJ2-3; 7 bases are shared with TRBD2. Trimming removed 3 bases from V and 4 bases from J; junction bases left unmatched: 10. The germline V gene has CDR1 DFQATT and CDR2 SNEGSKA (reference sequence). CDR3 length equals 15 residues. The CDR3 region has the DNA TGCAGTGCTAGGGGTGGTGGCGGGAGCCCAGATACGCAGTATTTT. Its protein product is CSARGGGGSPDTQYF.

V and J are TRBV30 and TRBJ2-7; the match to TRBD2 covers 7 bases. The germline V gene encodes CDR1 GTSNPN and CDR2 SVGIG (reference sequence). This CDR3 region has 13 residues. V gave up 0 bases and J gave up 7 bases; unmatched junction bases: 6. CDR3 sequence reads: CAWSVRTGGEQYF. The DNA of the CDR3 is TGTGCCTGGAGTGTAAGAACGGGAGGAGAGCAGTACTTC.

The table lists this clonotype with a few counts. The genes are TRBV29-1 and TRBJ2-1; tentatively, D is TRBD2 (5 bases). V was cut by 7 bases and J by 4 bases, with 17 bases left in between. The CDR3 is 14 residues long. CDR1 and CDR2 from the germline V gene are SQVTM and ANQGSEA. The CDR3 DNA reads as TGCAGCGGGACTGGACCACACCTTTACAATGAGCAGTTCTTC. Residues: CSGTGPHLYNEQFF.

The table lists this clonotype with a few counts. The chain recombines TRBV7-2 with TRBJ2-1, with TRBD2 matching over 9 bases. The V gene's germline CDR1 is SGHTA and CDR2 FQGNSA. The trim removed 1 base at V and 10 bases at J, leaving 5 bases unmatched. This CDR3 spans 14 amino acids. CDR3 bases: TGTGCCAGCAGCTTAGTCGTTACTAGCGGGGAGCAGTTCTTC. It encodes CASSLVVTSGEQFF. The complete variable domain, with remaining parts taken from reference TRBV7-2 and TRBJ2-1, reads GAGVSQSPSNKVTEKGKDVELRCDPISGHTALYWYRQSLGQGLEFLIYFQGNSAPDKSGLPSDRFSAERTGGSVSTLTIQRTQQEDSAVYLCASSLVVTSGEQFFGPGTRLTVL.

This clonotype came up a few times. The chain employs TRBV7-2 and TRBJ2-1; D gene uncertain. Trimming cost V 5 bases and J 0 bases, with 11 bases left between them. This CDR3 comprises 15 residues. Per germline, CDR1 SGHTA and CDR2 FQGNSA. The DNA of the CDR3 is TGTGCCAGCAGCCCACGAACGGGCTCCTACAATGAGCAGTTCTTC. It codes for CASSPRTGSYNEQFF.